This paragraph covers one T cell receptor beta chain sequence. This specimen belongs to a study of shared clonotypes between healthy human individuals. TCRdb keeps only in-frame clones here, not all; method: immunoSEQ multiplex PCR. The sample lists over 1.5 million clones, 95% to 99% occurring once. Partitioning of CD4+ cells yielded a CD45RA+ naive subset and a CD45RA-negative memory subset. This receptor was obtained from a man aged 25 to 40 in good health. The sequencing input was naive CD4+ T cells sorted from blood. The subset: CD45RA+ positively selected.

The CDR3 sequence is CASRGLTTYEQYF. CDR3 DNA sequence: TGTGCCAGCCGCGGGCTCACAACCTACGAGCAGTACTTC. The genes are TRBV6-6 and TRBJ2-7, with D possibly TRBD2 on 5 matching bases. CDR1 and CDR2 (germline): MNHNY, SVGAGI (reference sequence). Trimming stripped 8 bases from V and 2 bases from J, with 13 bases between. The CDR3 sequence is 13 residues long.